A single sample is the source of the 2 T cell receptor beta chains below, sequenced in a study of blood T cells in healthy people across ages. The authors ran a second PCR of roughly 7 to 11 cycles using a sample-barcoded 5' primer and a J-beta primer mix. Each CDR3 protein gets one entry after TCRdb re-called the 5' RACE reads with MiXCR. This sample has 1.5 million to 1.8 million distinct CDR3 sequences, with roughly two fifths found just once. Material for sequencing was blood. These receptors came from a woman under 30 in good health.

A few counts support this clonotype. The chain employs TRBV12-3 or TRBV12-4 and TRBJ2-5, with D maybe TRBD2 (5 bases). The germline V and J ends were trimmed by 2 bases and 11 bases, with 9 bases remaining between them. The CDR3 loop spans 11 amino acids. This CDR3 is CASSLHGEQYF. CDR3 DNA sequence: TGTGCCAGCAGTTTACATGGGGAGCAGTACTTC.

This chain uses TRBV9 with TRBJ2-1, with TRBD2 matching 10 bases. After removal of 4 bases from V and 6 bases from J, the junction contained 4 bases not matched to a gene. This CDR3 has 14 residues. Germline V gives CDR1 SGDLS, CDR2 YYNGEE. The CDR3, as DNA: TGTGCCAGCAGCTCTAAGCGGGAGGGCAATGAGCAGTTCTTC. It is translated as CASSSKREGNEQFF.